The clone carrying this TCR beta chain has a count of ten or more. The antigen is undetermined. Germline values: CDR1 SGHTA, CDR2 FQGTGA. The CDR3 length is 14 residues. The V and J ends lost 3 bases and 2 bases respectively, with 9 bases between them. This sample is part of a study of T cell repertoires in cytomegalovirus infection. Study summary: The public TCR beta signatures pointed to both CMV infection and matching HLA type. Study-level points and caveats: The cumulative frequency of public TCR beta families identified carriers of CMV plus the relevant HLA. HLA-C-restricted CMV clonotypes gave the most frequent clonotype in two of eight donors.

MiXCR was run by TCRdb on the reads, yielding one entry per CDR3 protein. The sample consists of around 94,000 distinct CDR3 sequences, about 17% of them appearing once. Specimen: PBMCs. The receptor's source is a human donor in good health (CMV status not recorded). Some clones in this sample may be carry-over from other donors' samples. This chain joins TRBV7-3 and TRBJ2-3; D gene ambiguous. CDR3 region: CASSLERYTDTQYF. In nucleotides, the CDR3 is TGTGCCAGCAGCTTGGAAAGATACACAGATACGCAGTATTTT.